This T cell receptor (beta chain) was recovered during a study of blood T cell repertoires in COVID-19. Generated by immunoSEQ multiplex PCR, the TCRdb table keeps only in-frame clones and is missing some. The table lists 270,000 or so clones, roughly 90% of them singletons, with about 3% in the top ten. The CDR3 length is 15 residues. CDR1 is SGHKS and CDR2 is YYEKEE in the germline V gene (reference sequence). Unmatched junction bases numbered 6, after V lost 2 bases and J lost 4 bases. Everyone who took part was 18 to 89 years old, and they came from about 25 US areas. During the 2 weeks before they entered the study, exposed participants had met someone with a PCR-confirmed or clinician-diagnosed COVID-19 case. This clone was detected only a few times.

Sequenced: PBMCs or T cells enriched from blood (not recorded which). The TCR sequence derives from a man aged 40-55 years who had been exposed to COVID-19. This chain uses TRBV5-5 with TRBJ1-5; 7 nucleotides line up with TRBD1. The CDR3 region is CASSLMDRTNQPQHF. Written as DNA, the CDR3 is TGTGCCAGCAGCTTAATGGACAGGACGAATCAGCCCCAGCATTTT.